This T cell receptor (beta chain) was captured by sequencing in a study of blood T cell repertoires in COVID-19. Profiling relied on immunoSEQ multiplex PCR, and the TCRdb table lists in-frame clones only, not all of them. This table has 400,000 to 550,000 clones, around nine tenths appearing once. Per the germline V gene, CDR1 is LNHDA and CDR2 is SQIVND (reference sequence). The V segment lost 3 bases and the J segment 7 bases; nucleotides outside the gene matches: 5. The CDR3 is 13 residues long. The V gene is TRBV19, the J gene TRBJ1-2, with TRBD1 matching over 7 bases. What was sequenced was peripheral blood. This sequence was found in a woman aged 30 to 39 with acute or convalescent COVID-19. The CDR3 bases are TGTGCCAGTAGTATCCTAGGGGGCTTTGGCTACACCTTC. Translated, it gives CASSILGGFGYTF.